These 32 T cell receptor beta chains were all obtained from the same sample, sequenced in a study of OX40 agonist ivuxolimab in advanced cancers. The repertoire was sequenced with immunoSEQ multiplex PCR; TCRdb's copy has only in-frame clones and lacks some. The data show tens of thousands of clones, with 70% to 90% seen just once and approximately 25% held by the top ten. The sequencing used CD4+ or CD8+ T cells sorted from blood, collected in a trial of the OX40 agonist ivuxolimab. The receptors were sampled from an adult with an advanced solid tumor such as melanoma, head and neck, liver or kidney cancer.

The V and J genes are TRBV6-5 and TRBJ1-4, with D possibly TRBD1 on 5 matching bases. Looked up from germline, CDR1 is MNHEY and CDR2 is SVGAGI. V lost 0 bases to trimming and J lost 7 bases, with 9 bases between them. The CDR3 length is 14 residues. The CDR3 DNA reads TGTGCCAGCAGTTACTCGTGGGGCGGTGAAAAACTGTTTTTT. It specifies CASSYSWGGEKLFF.

The rearrangement uses TRBV7-2 and TRBJ1-2; TRBD1 agrees at 9 bases. V shed 5 bases, J shed 5 bases, and the junction held 9 bases outside the gene matches. CDR1 and CDR2 (germline): SGHTA, FQGNSA. The CDR3 extends over 15 amino acids. CDR3 amino acids: CASSPITGGYYGYTF. The CDR3 DNA follows: TGTGCCAGCAGCCCGATTACAGGGGGCTATTATGGCTACACCTTC.

The chain combines TRBV6-4 with TRBJ2-3; 11 bases match TRBD2. Germline lookup yields CDR1 MRHNA and CDR2 SNTAGT. This CDR3 is 15 amino acids long. V lost 6 bases, J lost 3 bases, and 5 bases stayed unmatched. The chain's CDR3 is CASSLTSGGTDTQYF. In nucleotides, the CDR3 is TGTGCCAGCAGCCTTACTAGCGGGGGAACAGATACGCAGTATTTT.

The chain uses TRBV30 and TRBJ2-7; D is possibly TRBD2 (5 bases). Germline assignment: CDR1 GTSNPN and CDR2 SVGIG (reference sequence). This CDR3 spans 15 amino acids. Trimming stripped 1 base from V and 5 bases from J, with 18 bases between. The CDR3 spells CAWSDEQQTGNEQYF. The DNA for the CDR3 is TGTGCCTGGAGTGATGAACAGCAAACCGGGAACGAGCAGTACTTC.

The chain uses TRBV13 and TRBJ2-5, with TRBD2 as a possible D gene (5 bases). Looked up from germline, CDR1 is PRHDT and CDR2 is FYEKMQ (reference sequence). Trimming pared 5 bases from V and 0 bases from J, leaving 13 bases between. The CDR3 has 15 residues. Here the CDR3 DNA reads TGTGCCAGCAGCCCTAGCACAGCATACCAAGAGACCCAGTACTTC. As protein: CASSPSTAYQETQYF.

The gene calls are TRBV13 and TRBJ1-2, with D perhaps TRBD1 (5 bases). V lost 8 bases and J lost 0, with 16 bases in between. This CDR3 contains 15 residues. The V gene's germline CDR1 is PRHDT and CDR2 FYEKMQ (reference sequence). CDR3 sequence (DNA): TGTGCCAGCGCCGCTCGGGACCTAGCTAACTATGGCTACACCTTC. Encoded protein: CASAARDLANYGYTF.

This chain connects TRBV11-2 to TRBJ2-1; D is perhaps TRBD1 (5 bases). The V gene's germline CDR1 is SGHAT and CDR2 FQNNGV. The V gene lost 4 bases and the J gene lost 4 bases, with 11 bases spanning the gap. This CDR3 contains 14 residues. The CDR3 is CASSYTPGYNEQFF. In DNA form, the CDR3 reads TGTGCCAGCAGCTACACTCCAGGGTACAATGAGCAGTTCTTC.

V is TRBV15 and J is TRBJ1-1; D ambiguous. V lost 3 bases to trimming and J lost 4 bases, with 12 bases between them. The germline V gene has CDR1 LNHNV and CDR2 YYDKDF (reference sequence). The CDR3 runs to 14 residues. The CDR3 reads CATSSKLDGTEAFF. The CDR3 DNA reads TGTGCCACCAGCAGTAAGCTGGATGGCACTGAAGCTTTCTTT.

V and J are TRBV6-1 and TRBJ2-1, with 10 bases aligning to TRBD1. Germline V gives CDR1 MNHNS, CDR2 SASEGT. The CDR3 runs 12 residues. The ends lost 8 bases at V and 7 bases at J; junction bases unmatched: 2. The CDR3, as DNA: TGTGCCAGCGGACAGGGGGGTAATGAGCAGTTCTTC. Translated, it gives CASGQGGNEQFF.

The chain employs TRBV19 and TRBJ1-1, with TRBD1 matching 9 bases. Germline V gene sequence: CDR1 LNHDA, CDR2 SQIVND (reference sequence). This CDR3 is 14 amino acids long. Trimming took 1 base from V and 6 from J; bases not matched to a gene: 3. CDR3 nucleotide sequence: TGTGCCAGTAGTATAGGTACAGGGGGCCCTGAAGCTTTCTTT. Translating it yields CASSIGTGGPEAFF.

The J gene is TRBJ2-1, the V gene TRBV9, with 10 positions matching TRBD2. The trim removed 3 bases at V and 5 bases at J, leaving 2 bases unmatched. CDR1 is SGDLS, CDR2 YYNGEE, per germline. This CDR3 comprises 14 residues. The CDR3 loop is CASSAGTSDNEQFF. Written as DNA, the CDR3 is TGTGCCAGCAGCGCGGGGACTAGCGACAATGAGCAGTTCTTC.

The chain joins TRBV28 to TRBJ1-1, with 8 bases lining up with TRBD1. There are 13 residues in the CDR3. The germline gives CDR1 MDHEN, CDR2 SYDVKM. V dropped 5 bases and J dropped 8; count of bases not matched to a gene: 7. CDR3 loop: CASSPIRGLEAFF. The CDR3, as DNA: TGTGCCAGCAGTCCTATCAGGGGGCTAGAAGCTTTCTTT.

The rearrangement joins TRBV27 to TRBJ1-2, with D possibly matching TRBD1 (5 bases). Trimming took off 5 bases at V and 4 bases at J, with 14 bases between the two ends. Looked up from germline, CDR1 is MNHEY and CDR2 is SMNVEV (reference sequence). The CDR3 consists of 14 residues. The CDR3 DNA sequence: TGTGCCAGCAGTGTAAGGGGACCGGGCTATGGCTACACCTTC. It translates to CASSVRGPGYGYTF.

This chain uses TRBV19 with TRBJ1-1, with D possibly being TRBD1 (6 bases). V shed 5 bases and J shed 0 bases, with 19 bases lying between them. The germline gives CDR1 LNHDA, CDR2 SQIVND (reference sequence). The CDR3 is 17 residues long. The CDR3 DNA is TGTGCCAGTAGTTCTATTATTGACAGGCCGATGAACACTGAAGCTTTCTTT. It encodes CASSSIIDRPMNTEAFF. The entire variable domain, with the rest obtained from reference TRBV19 and TRBJ1-1, is as follows: DGGITQSPKYLFRKEGQNVTLSCEQNLNHDAMYWYRQDPGQGLRLIYYSQIVNDFQKGDIAEGYSVSREKKESFPLTVTSAQKNPTAFYLCASSSIIDRPMNTEAFFGQGTRLTVV.

This chain uses TRBV7-9 with TRBJ2-3; D is undetermined. The CDR3 is 12 amino acids. The V and J ends lost 6 bases and 3 bases respectively, with 7 bases between them. CDR1 and CDR2 from the germline V gene are SEHNR and FQNEAQ (reference sequence). For the CDR3, the DNA is TGTGCCAGCAGGCTAGAAACAGATACGCAGTATTTT. Encoded protein: CASRLETDTQYF.

In DNA, the CDR3 is TGCAGCGTCTGGGACTTCTCCTACAATGAGCAGTTCTTC. Residues: CSVWDFSYNEQFF. The chain is built from TRBV29-1 and TRBJ2-1; a weak D match, TRBD2 (6 bases). CDR1 is SQVTM, CDR2 ANQGSEA, per germline. This CDR3 is 13 amino acids long. V shed 6 bases and J shed 0 bases, with 9 bases lying between them.

This chain links TRBV7-8 with TRBJ1-5; the D gene is possibly TRBD1 (5 bases). Trimming shortened V by 2 bases and J by 2 bases, and 13 bases separated the two germline ends. Per the germline V gene, CDR1 is SGHVS and CDR2 is FQNEAQ. The length of the CDR3 is 16 residues. CDR3 DNA: TGTGCCAGCAGCTTATTGTCAGGGCTGGGCAATCAGCCCCAGCATTTT. Translated, it gives CASSLLSGLGNQPQHF.

The J gene is TRBJ1-1, the V gene TRBV10-2; D perhaps matches TRBD1 (5 bases). V shed 3 bases and J shed 0 bases, with 8 bases lying between them. Germline-derived CDR1 and CDR2 are WSHSY and SAAADI. The CDR3 spans 14 residues. As DNA, the CDR3 is TGCGCCAGCAGTGAACAGGCCATGAACACTGAAGCTTTCTTT. Translated: CASSEQAMNTEAFF.

The rearrangement uses TRBV14 and TRBJ2-1, with TRBD2 matching 11 bases. The CDR3 loop spans 15 amino acids. Trimming cost V 2 bases and J 9 bases; bases outside gene matches: 6. Per the germline V gene, CDR1 is SGHDN and CDR2 is FVKESK. In nucleotides, the CDR3 is TGTGCCAGCAGCCAACTCCTAGCGGGAGGTAGTGAGCAGTTCTTC. Its translation: CASSQLLAGGSEQFF. Variable domain in full (rest from reference TRBV14 and TRBJ2-1): EAGVTQFPSHSVIEKGQTVTLRCDPISGHDNLYWYRRVMGKEIKFLLHFVKESKQDESGMPNNRFLAERTGGTYSTLKVQPAELEDSGVYFCASSQLLAGGSEQFFGPGTRLTVL.

V and J are TRBV7-2 and TRBJ1-1; the D gene is possibly TRBD1 (5 bases). The CDR3 length is 15 residues. Germline V gene sequence: CDR1 SGHTA, CDR2 FQGNSA. V was clipped by 2 bases and J by 4 bases, with 14 bases between them. The CDR3 nucleotides read TGTGCCAGCAGCTTAAAGGGGTTCCCCTCCACTGAAGCTTTCTTT. Residues: CASSLKGFPSTEAFF.

The V call is TRBV27, the J call TRBJ2-1, with D hard to call. Germline CDR1 is MNHEY and CDR2 is SMNVEV (reference sequence). The V end was cut by 5 bases, the J end by 9 bases, with 17 bases between. CDR3 length: 14 residues. This CDR3 is CASSPRGSGGEQFF. CDR3 DNA: TGTGCCAGCAGTCCACGAGGATCAGGTGGTGAGCAGTTCTTC.

This chain links TRBV27 with TRBJ1-1; no firm D call. The germline V gene encodes CDR1 MNHEY and CDR2 SMNVEV (reference sequence). Between the trimmed V and J ends, which lost 0 bases and 1 base, there was a span of 3 bases. The CDR3 has 13 residues. CDR3 residues: CASSLSANTEAFF. The DNA of the CDR3 is TGTGCCAGCAGTTTATCAGCGAACACTGAAGCTTTCTTT.

As DNA, the CDR3 is TGTGCCAGTAGTCCAGAGGCACAGGGGAGGGGCGGCTACACCTTC. As protein: CASSPEAQGRGGYTF. The chain joins TRBV19 to TRBJ1-2; TRBD1 agrees at 7 bases. This CDR3 region has 15 residues. Germline V gene lookup returns CDR1 LNHDA and CDR2 SQIVND (reference sequence). The junction had 14 bases not matched to a gene; V was cut back by 5 bases and J by 8 bases.

The chain employs TRBV18 and TRBJ2-7, with 8 bases aligning to TRBD2. From germline, CDR1 is KGHSH and CDR2 LQKENI. The CDR3 runs 15 residues. J gave up 0 bases and V 11 bases, and 12 bases lay outside the gene matches. The DNA for the CDR3 is TGTGCCGCATCGGGACTAGGCAACCTCTCCTACGAGCAGTACTTC. As protein: CAASGLGNLSYEQYF.

This clone was picked up one time. This chain joins TRBV13 and TRBJ2-5; no clear D gene. Trimming stripped 1 base from V and 5 bases from J, with 2 bases between. The CDR3 spans 11 residues. Per the germline V gene, CDR1 is PRHDT and CDR2 is FYEKMQ (reference sequence). CDR3 sequence reads: CASSLVETQYF. The CDR3 nucleotides are TGTGCCAGCAGCTTAGTGGAGACCCAGTACTTC. Together with reference TRBV13 and TRBJ2-5, the CDR3 gives the full variable domain: AAGVIQSPRHLIKEKRETATLKCYPIPRHDTVYWYQQGPGQDPQFLISFYEKMQSDKGSIPDRFSAQQFSDYHSELNMSSLELGDSALYFCASSLVETQYFGPGTRLLVL.

This clone was observed a single time. This sequence joins TRBV30 and TRBJ2-5; TRBD2 agrees at 8 bases. V gave up 3 bases and J gave up 14 bases; unmatched junction bases: 11. Germline V CDR1 and CDR2: GTSNPN, SVGIG (reference sequence). The CDR3 is made up of 12 amino acids. Written as DNA, the CDR3 is TGTGCCTGGAGCCCAGCGGGGGCCTCCCGTTACTTC. It codes for CAWSPAGASRYF. Full variable domain (remainder filled in from reference TRBV30 and TRBJ2-5): SQTIHQWPATLVQPVGSPLSLECTVEGTSNPNLYWYRQAAGRGLQLLFYSVGIGQISSEVPQNLSASRPQDRQFILSSKKLLLSDSGFYLCAWSPAGASRYFGPGTRLLVL.

The CDR3 region is CASSSRVQETQYF. The CDR3 region has the DNA TGTGCCAGCAGTTCAAGGGTACAAGAGACCCAGTACTTC. The chain recombines TRBV6-8 with TRBJ2-5; D unclear. CDR1 MNHGY and CDR2 SAAAGT come from the germline V gene. V gave up 4 bases and J gave up 2 bases, with 8 bases separating them. The CDR3 extends over 13 amino acids.

This sequence joins TRBV7-6 and TRBJ1-6; 9 bases line up with TRBD1. With V trimmed by 3 bases and J by 0 bases, 3 bases remained unmatched. The CDR3 extends over 17 amino acids. Germline V CDR1 and CDR2: SGHVS, FNYEAQ. The CDR3 spells CASSFGTGSSYNSPLHF. The CDR3 DNA reads TGTGCCAGCAGCTTCGGGACAGGGAGCTCCTATAATTCACCCCTCCACTTT.

The chain employs TRBV7-3 and TRBJ2-1, with a possible D match to TRBD2 (6 bases). The V and J ends lost 5 bases and 6 bases respectively, with 20 bases between them. This CDR3 has 16 residues. The V gene's germline CDR1 is SGHTA and CDR2 FQGTGA. CDR3 DNA: TGTGCCAGCAGCCGCTCATCTAGCGCGAGGGGCAATGAGCAGTTCTTC. Amino acid sequence: CASSRSSSARGNEQFF.

The V gene is TRBV6-6, the J gene TRBJ1-1; D remains unclear. CDR1 MNHNY and CDR2 SVGAGI come from the germline V gene (reference sequence). CDR3 length: 16 amino acids. Trimming took 0 bases from V and 2 from J, leaving 13 bases between them. DNA of the CDR3: TGTGCCAGCAGTTACTCGAACTTCCGCAGTAACACTGAAGCTTTCTTT. This codes for CASSYSNFRSNTEAFF.

This chain joins TRBV7-2 and TRBJ2-2; D not certain. The CDR3 contains 15 residues. The germline V gene has CDR1 SGHTA and CDR2 FQGNSA. The V gene lost 3 bases and the J gene lost 2 bases, with 10 bases spanning the gap. CDR3 DNA: TGTGCCAGCAGCTTCCTCGACCTTAACACCGGGGAGCTGTTTTTT. This sequence encodes CASSFLDLNTGELFF.

This chain joins TRBV4-3 and TRBJ2-5; perhaps TRBD1 as D (5 bases). CDR3 length: 14 amino acids. Trimming removed 0 bases from V and 2 bases from J, with 7 bases in between. Germline loops: CDR1 LGHNA, CDR2 YSLEER. This CDR3 reads CASSQDRAQETQYF. The DNA for the CDR3 is TGCGCCAGCAGCCAAGACAGGGCTCAAGAGACCCAGTACTTC.